This T cell receptor beta chain comes out of a study of blood T cell repertoires in COVID-19. As for the study in general: Specimens from acute and convalescent COVID-19 originated in the United States, Italy and Spain. Nucleic acid was either cDNA or gDNA, and it came from T cells, B-cell-depleted T cells, or PBMCs.

Per the study methods: Estimates of nucleated cell counts were drawn from the amplification of reference gene primers. Generated by immunoSEQ multiplex PCR, the TCRdb table keeps only in-frame clones and is missing some. D and trimming come from the DNA, and the V and J calls and clone size come from that table. The sample carries some 83,000 clones, roughly 89% recorded once. Trimming at V came to 4 bases and at J to 3 bases, leaving 8 bases not matched to a gene. The CDR3 runs to 15 residues. Germline CDR1 and CDR2: SGDLS and YYNGEE. The clonotype was recovered from a man aged 45-65 years with acute or convalescent COVID-19. Sequenced: peripheral blood. The V call is TRBV9, the J call TRBJ1-2; 8 nucleotides line up with TRBD1. The CDR3 DNA is TGTGCCAGCAGCACCCAGGGGGCAGTGGACTATGGCTACACCTTC. Amino acid sequence: CASSTQGAVDYGYTF.